This TCR beta chain originates from a study of technical replicates of blood from a handful of donors. Between the trimmed V and J ends, which lost 3 bases and 6 bases, there was a span of 21 bases. The CDR3 is 16 amino acids. The V gene's germline CDR1 is MGHRA and CDR2 YSYEKL. Here immunoSEQ multiplex PCR was the method, and the copy in TCRdb shows in-frame clones only, minus some. Here the sample spans some 75,000 clones, about 96% being singletons. The specimen sequenced was T cells isolated from PBMCs. The clonotype was recovered from a human donor in good health. The rearrangement uses TRBV4-1 and TRBJ2-7; D not certain. Written as DNA, the CDR3 is TGCGCCAGCAGCCATCTAGGAGATGTAGAAACTGTCGAGCAGTACTTC. Encoded protein: CASSHLGDVETVEQYF.